This T cell receptor (beta chain) was found in a study of blood T cell repertoires in COVID-19. Across the study: PBMCs, B-cell-depleted T cells, or T cells provided the cDNA or gDNA that made up the material.

Original handling: Amplification with reference gene primers provided the estimates of nucleated cell counts. TCRdb's copy holds only in-frame clones and misses some; the assay was immunoSEQ multiplex PCR. Clone size and V and J calls were adopted from that table, with D and trimming inferred from the DNA. The sample records 200,000 to 250,000 clones, about four fifths being singletons. In its sample, this clone was seen once. This CDR3 has 14 residues. V gave up 0 bases and J gave up 6 bases, with 10 bases separating them. CDR1 is SGDLS, CDR2 YYNGEE, per germline. Assignment of participants to cohorts was predicated upon participant-reported clinical history.

The specimen was PBMCs or T cells enriched from blood (not recorded which). This clonotype was obtained from a middle-aged woman with acute COVID-19. The V call is TRBV9, the J call TRBJ2-1; perhaps TRBD2 as D (6 bases). CDR3 sequence (DNA): TGTGCCAGCAGCGTAGTGTCTAGCGTCAATGAGCAGTTCTTC. The encoded protein is CASSVVSSVNEQFF.